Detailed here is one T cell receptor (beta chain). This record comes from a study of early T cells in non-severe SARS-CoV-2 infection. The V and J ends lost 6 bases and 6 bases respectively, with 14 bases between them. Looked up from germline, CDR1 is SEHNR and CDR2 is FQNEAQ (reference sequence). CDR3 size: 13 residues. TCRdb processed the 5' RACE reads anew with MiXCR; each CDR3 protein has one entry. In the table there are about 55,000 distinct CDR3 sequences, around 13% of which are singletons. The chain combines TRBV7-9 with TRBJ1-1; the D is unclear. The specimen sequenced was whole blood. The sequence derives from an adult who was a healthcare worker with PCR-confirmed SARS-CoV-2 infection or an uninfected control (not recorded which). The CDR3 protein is CASSVGLPAEAFF. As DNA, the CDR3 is TGTGCCAGCAGTGTGGGGTTGCCCGCTGAAGCTTTCTTT.